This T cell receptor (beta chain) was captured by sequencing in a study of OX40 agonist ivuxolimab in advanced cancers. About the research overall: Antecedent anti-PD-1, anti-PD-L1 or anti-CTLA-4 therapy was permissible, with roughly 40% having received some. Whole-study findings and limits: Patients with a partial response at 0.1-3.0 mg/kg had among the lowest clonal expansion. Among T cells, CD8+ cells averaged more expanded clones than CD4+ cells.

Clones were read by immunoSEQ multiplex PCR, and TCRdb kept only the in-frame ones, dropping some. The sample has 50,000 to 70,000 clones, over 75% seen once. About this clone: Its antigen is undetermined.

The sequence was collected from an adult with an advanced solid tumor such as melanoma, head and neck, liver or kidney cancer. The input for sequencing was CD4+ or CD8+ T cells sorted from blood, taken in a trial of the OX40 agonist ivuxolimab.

CDR3 nucleotide sequence: TGTGCCAGCAGCCCGGATGACAGGGATTGGGACTATGGCTACACCTTC. Protein sequence: CASSPDDRDWDYGYTF. The chain uses TRBV13 and TRBJ1-2, with 7 bases fitting TRBD1. CDR1 is PRHDT, CDR2 FYEKMQ, per germline (reference sequence). Trimming took 5 bases from V and 3 from J; bases not matched to a gene: 12. The CDR3 is 16 amino acids.